This paragraph covers one T cell receptor beta chain sequence. No antigen is known for it. CDR1 and CDR2 (germline): SGHRS, YFSETQ. Trimming cost V 3 bases and J 6 bases; bases outside gene matches: 11. This CDR3 comprises 16 residues. This specimen comes from a study of cytomegalovirus exposure and HLA in healthy donors. Across the whole study: There were about 86 million unique TCRs (from HLA-typed donors) in an early data release.

With 60 Vbeta and 13 Jbeta primers, the PCR was carried out. Sequencing used immunoSEQ multiplex PCR; TCRdb keeps in-frame clones, though not all of them. This repertoire shows approximately 200,000 clones, 80% to 85% found once; its top ten account for just over 2%. Study results and limitations: TCR beta V- and J-gene trimming was later associated with a missense DCLRE1C variant.

The source of this sequence is a woman in her late teens or twenties in good health and CMV-seropositive. The chain combines TRBV5-1 with TRBJ2-7; TRBD2 agrees at 11 bases. Material for sequencing was PBMCs. The CDR3 is CASSSDFLAGGREQYF. CDR3 nucleotides: TGCGCCAGCAGCTCGGACTTTCTAGCGGGGGGTCGCGAGCAGTACTTC.